Listed below are T cell receptor beta chains from one sample, sequenced in a study of blood T cell repertoires in COVID-19. Sequencing was performed with immunoSEQ multiplex PCR; in TCRdb, only in-frame clones are kept and a portion is missing. The sample consists of fewer than 200,000 clones, just under 85% of them appearing once. The sequencing input was peripheral blood. All receptors come from a man aged 35-49 years who had recovered from COVID-19. Both conserved end residues are part of each CDR3. D genes are given only for firm matches. Where a row states a size, it is once, few, many or the class of an expanded clone; other rows omit it.

>NA|once|TRBJ1-5|TRBV27
CASSLFPPGHSNQPQHF
TGTGCCAGCAGTTTATTCCCCCCCGGTCATAGCAATCAGCCCCAGCATTTT
>NA|NA|TRBJ1-6|TRBV7-6
CASSLAMRGGSPLHF
TGTGCCAGCAGCTTAGCTATGCGGGGTGGATCACCCCTCCACTTT
>NA|few|TRBJ1-1|TRBV2
CASSAGNTEAFF
TGTGCCAGCAGTGCGGGGAACACTGAAGCTTTCTTT
>NA|NA|TRBJ1-2|TRBV5-5
CASSLDAGGNYGYTF
TGTGCCAGCAGCTTGGACGCGGGGGGTAACTATGGCTACACCTTC
>TRBD2|NA|TRBJ2-1|TRBV9
CASSDRGDSYNEQFF
TGTGCCAGCAGCGACCGGGGGGACTCCTACAATGAGCAGTTCTTC
>TRBD1|once|TRBJ2-7|TRBV27
CASSFPGQATYEQYF
TGTGCCAGCAGTTTTCCCGGACAGGCGACCTACGAGCAGTACTTC
>NA|NA|TRBJ2-5|TRBV29-1
CSVETFAQQETQYF
TGCAGCGTTGAAACTTTCGCCCAACAAGAGACCCAGTACTTC
>TRBD2|NA|TRBJ2-2|TRBV4-1
CASSHPQAGTNTGELFF
TGCGCCAGCAGCCACCCACAAGCGGGGACGAACACCGGGGAGCTGTTTTTT
>NA|NA|TRBJ2-3|TRBV27
CASSLYDRPAGTDTQYF
TGTGCCAGCAGTTTATATGACAGACCGGCGGGCACAGATACGCAGTATTTT
>NA|NA|TRBJ2-5|TRBV5-6
CASSLDFGGPETQYF
TGTGCCAGCAGCTTGGATTTCGGGGGGCCGGAGACCCAGTACTTC
>NA|once|TRBJ1-3|TRBV14
CASSHKRSGFFGNTIYF
TGTGCCAGCAGCCATAAGAGATCAGGGTTCTTTGGAAACACCATATATTTT
>TRBD1|NA|TRBJ2-7|TRBV11-3
CASSLDPHRGHSYEQYF
TGTGCCAGCAGCTTAGATCCCCACAGGGGTCATTCCTACGAGCAGTACTTC
>NA|NA|TRBJ2-5|TRBV4-3
CASSQGLGRGQETQYF
TGCGCCAGCAGCCAAGGCTTAGGCAGGGGCCAAGAGACCCAGTACTTC
>TRBD1|NA|TRBJ2-2|TRBV7-3
CASSRDSTNTGELFF
TGTGCCAGCAGCAGGGACAGCACGAACACCGGGGAGCTGTTTTTT
>NA|NA|TRBJ1-5|TRBV7-3
CASSLGKRGNGGNQPQHF
TGTGCCAGCAGCTTAGGGAAGAGGGGGAATGGGGGCAATCAGCCCCAGCATTTT
>NA|NA|TRBJ2-3|TRBV7-2
CASSFDGTDTQYF
TGTGCCAGCAGCTTCGACGGGACAGATACGCAGTATTTT
>NA|NA|TRBJ2-2|TRBV29-1
CSVADWRNTGELFF
TGCAGCGTCGCCGACTGGCGGAACACCGGGGAGCTGTTTTTT
>TRBD2|NA|TRBJ2-3|TRBV6-5
CASEPTSGEDTQYF
TGTGCCAGCGAACCGACTAGCGGGGAAGATACGCAGTATTTT
>TRBD1|NA|TRBJ2-5|TRBV7-2
CASSSGQAELETQYF
TGTGCCAGCAGCTCTGGACAGGCGGAATTGGAGACCCAGTACTTC
>NA|NA|TRBJ1-1|TRBV9
CASSVAGGGEAFF
TGTGCCAGCAGCGTAGCGGGCGGGGGAGAAGCTTTCTTT
>TRBD1|NA|TRBJ2-3|TRBV11-2
CASSFRWTGSTDTQYF
TGTGCCAGCAGCTTTCGCTGGACAGGTAGCACAGATACGCAGTATTTT
>NA|NA|TRBJ1-2|TRBV4-1
CASTFLFGGEADGYTF
TGCGCCAGCACCTTTTTGTTTGGGGGCGAGGCGGATGGCTACACCTTC
>NA|NA|TRBJ1-1|TRBV4-3
CASSQVGWYMNTEAFF
TGCGCCAGCAGCCAAGTGGGCTGGTACATGAACACTGAAGCTTTCTTT
>NA|few|TRBJ1-6|TRBV28
CASTMGGTPYNSPLHF
TGTGCCAGCACCATGGGGGGTACGCCCTATAATTCACCCCTCCACTTT
>TRBD1|NA|TRBJ2-7|TRBV5-6
CASSLWDRASYEQYF
TGTGCCAGCAGCTTGTGGGACAGGGCGTCCTACGAGCAGTACTTC
>NA|NA|TRBJ2-7|TRBV6-5
CASSPPAGQEQYF
TGTGCCAGCAGTCCCCCCGCAGGGCAAGAGCAGTACTTC
>TRBD1|NA|TRBJ2-7|TRBV11-2
CASSTTGTGVGEQYF
TGTGCCAGCAGCACGACCGGGACAGGGGTTGGCGAGCAGTACTTC
>TRBD2|NA|TRBJ2-7|TRBV4-3
CASSQVRGALSYEQYF
TGCGCCAGCAGCCAAGTGCGGGGGGCGCTTTCCTACGAGCAGTACTTC
>TRBD2|NA|TRBJ2-2|TRBV5-6
CASSPLAGRFDGELFF
TGTGCCAGCAGCCCGTTAGCGGGTAGATTCGACGGGGAGCTGTTTTTT
>NA|NA|TRBJ1-1|TRBV7-9
CASSASLNTEAFF
TGTGCCAGCAGCGCGTCCTTGAACACTGAAGCTTTCTTT
>NA|NA|TRBJ2-6|TRBV27
CASSLGGASGANVLTF
TGTGCCAGCAGTTTAGGGGGGGCATCAGGGGCCAACGTCCTGACTTTC
>NA|NA|TRBJ1-1|TRBV25-1
CASLLTPRLNTEAFF
TGTGCCAGCCTTCTCACACCCAGGCTAAACACTGAAGCTTTCTTT
>TRBD1|NA|TRBJ1-1|TRBV29-1
CSVRGTVNTEAFF
TGCAGCGTTCGGGGGACAGTGAACACTGAAGCTTTCTTT
>TRBD2|NA|TRBJ2-3|TRBV7-2
CASSLVGGRAGSDTQYF
TGTGCCAGCAGCTTAGTCGGCGGGAGGGCCGGGTCAGATACGCAGTATTTT
>NA|NA|TRBJ1-1|TRBV6-2/TRBV6-3
CASSYSKSVGDTEAFF
TGTGCCAGCAGTTACTCGAAGTCGGTCGGGGACACTGAAGCTTTCTTT
>TRBD2|NA|TRBJ2-5|TRBV19
CASTSGRGETQYF
TGTGCCAGTACAAGCGGGAGAGGAGAGACCCAGTACTTC
>TRBD2|NA|TRBJ2-5|TRBV3-1/TRBV3-2
CASTQTSGRETQYF
TGTGCCAGCACTCAGACTAGCGGGAGGGAGACCCAGTACTTC
>TRBD2|NA|TRBJ2-5|TRBV5-6
CASSRFGLAGVKETQYF
TGTGCCAGCAGCAGATTCGGACTAGCGGGGGTTAAAGAGACCCAGTACTTC
>TRBD2|NA|TRBJ2-7|TRBV7-2
CASSLDLAGFEQYF
TGTGCCAGCAGCTTAGACCTAGCGGGATTCGAGCAGTACTTC
>TRBD1|NA|TRBJ1-2|TRBV6-5
CASTDRVGGYTF
TGTGCCAGCACGGACAGGGTGGGCGGCTACACCTTC
>TRBD1|NA|TRBJ2-5|TRBV7-2
CASSLVGQGARQETQYF
TGTGCCAGCAGCTTAGTGGGACAGGGGGCGCGACAAGAGACCCAGTACTTC
>NA|NA|TRBJ1-2|TRBV7-2
CASSLGPPRRVYGYTF
TGTGCCAGCAGCTTAGGACCGCCTAGGAGGGTCTATGGCTACACCTTC
>NA|NA|TRBJ2-1|TRBV7-9
CASSSPGSSRGEQFF
TGTGCCAGCAGCTCTCCCGGGTCCAGTCGTGGTGAGCAGTTCTTC
>NA|few|TRBJ1-1|TRBV27
CASMTTANTEAFF
TGTGCCAGCATGACCACAGCCAACACTGAAGCTTTCTTT
>NA|NA|TRBJ2-7|TRBV5-5
CASSYRITPLSYEQYF
TGTGCCAGCAGCTACAGAATCACACCGCTCTCCTACGAGCAGTACTTC
>NA|NA|TRBJ1-1|TRBV12-2
CASGPQDRANTEAFF
TGTGCAAGTGGACCGCAGGACAGGGCAAACACTGAAGCTTTCTTT
>TRBD1|many|TRBJ2-2|TRBV6-4
CASSGTGETGELFF
TGTGCCAGCAGTGGGACAGGGGAAACCGGGGAGCTGTTTTTT
>TRBD1|NA|TRBJ1-6|TRBV2
CASKRGQGNSPLHF
TGTGCCAGCAAAAGAGGACAGGGGAATTCACCCCTCCACTTT
>NA|few|TRBJ1-1|TRBV23-1
CASSVTEAFF
TGCGCCAGCAGCGTCACTGAAGCTTTCTTT
>TRBD2|NA|TRBJ2-3|TRBV12-3/TRBV12-4
CASSISGAQYF
TGTGCCAGCAGCATCAGCGGGGCGCAGTATTTT
>TRBD1|few|TRBJ2-7|TRBV29-1
CSVEDDRGLLYEQYF
TGCAGCGTTGAAGACGACAGGGGGCTGCTCTACGAGCAGTACTTC
>NA|NA|TRBJ1-2|TRBV10-3
CAIPQREGLYGYTF
TGTGCCATCCCCCAAAGGGAGGGACTCTATGGCTACACCTTC
>TRBD1|few|TRBJ1-2|TRBV4-2
CASSQPRTGGYGYTF
TGTGCCAGCAGCCAACCCCGGACAGGGGGCTATGGCTACACCTTC
>TRBD1|few|TRBJ1-2|TRBV29-1
CSVPQGASDGYTF
TGCAGCGTTCCTCAGGGGGCTTCGGATGGCTACACCTTC
>NA|NA|TRBJ2-1|TRBV7-9
CASSSHRAGEQFF
TGTGCCAGCAGCTCCCACAGGGCAGGGGAGCAGTTCTTC